This TCR beta chain comes out of a study of CD4+ T cells in melanoma (dated by TCRdb to between 2021 and 2022). A note on the overall study: Neoantigen-specific CD4+ T cells in human melanoma were investigated in the study. The paper as a whole reports these results and caveats: The report described a correlation between neoantigen-specific CD4+ T cells and the function of CD8+ T cells, macrophages and B cells. Diverse differentiation states were reported to be shown by neoantigen-specific CD4+ T cells in melanoma.

Germline trimming: 9 bases from V, 5 bases from J; junction bases outside gene matches: 13. CDR1 LNHDA and CDR2 SQIVND are derived from the germline V gene (reference sequence). The CDR3, cysteine through phenylalanine, is 16 amino acids long. Only the CDR3 DNA is retained, 48 bases long and in frame from the first base. The donors were people with melanoma. To note about this clone: Its antigen remains unidentified. The sample holds no much larger clone one base away, and base qualities are not on file.

To prepare the library, the immunoSEQ multiplex PCR assay was applied. TCRdb mirrors the immuneACCESS table, restricted to in-frame sequences. Some clones are absent from its copies; in checked studies, under half trace to an unresolved V gene, and the reason for the others is unknown. Recorded for this sample are fewer than 55,000 clones; 89% of them occurred a single time. The top ten clonotypes cover 12% of the sample. The rearranged segments are TRBV19 and TRBJ2-2; the central 9 bases match TRBD1. The clonotype comes from a human donor with melanoma. The specimen was peripheral blood. In nucleotides, the sequence is TGTGCCAGCGGGCGACACCCGGGACAGGGTACCGGGGAGCTGTTTTTT. Its translation is CASGRHPGQGTGELFF.